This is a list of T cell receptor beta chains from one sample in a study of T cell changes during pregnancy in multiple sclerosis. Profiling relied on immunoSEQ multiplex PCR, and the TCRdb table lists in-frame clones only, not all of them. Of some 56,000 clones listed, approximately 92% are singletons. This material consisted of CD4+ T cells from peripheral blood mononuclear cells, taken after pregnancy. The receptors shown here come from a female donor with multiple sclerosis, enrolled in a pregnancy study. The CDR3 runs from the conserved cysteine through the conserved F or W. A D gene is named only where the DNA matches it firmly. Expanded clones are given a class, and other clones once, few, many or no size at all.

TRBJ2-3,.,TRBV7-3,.,TGTGCCAGCAGCCCAAAGGGAGAGCACCTTGATACGCAGTATTTT,CASSPKGEHLDTQYF
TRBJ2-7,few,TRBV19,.,TGTGCCAGTACTAGAGCGGATTCCTACGAGCAGTACTTC,CASTRADSYEQYF
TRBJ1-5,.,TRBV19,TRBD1,TGTGCCAGTAGTATAGTGGCGGGACAGGGAGGGAATCAGCCCCAGCATTTT,CASSIVAGQGGNQPQHF
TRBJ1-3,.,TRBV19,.,TGTGCCAGTAGTATCAGGGGTCCTAACTCTGGAAACACCATATATTTT,CASSIRGPNSGNTIYF
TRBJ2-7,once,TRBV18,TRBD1,TGTGCCAGCTCAACGGGACAGGGGCGCGACGAGCAGTACTTC,CASSTGQGRDEQYF
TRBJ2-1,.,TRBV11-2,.,TGTGCCAGCAGCCGAGGAGGGTTTGGGCAGTTCTTC,CASSRGGFGQFF
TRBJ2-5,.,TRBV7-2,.,TGTGCCAGCAGCTTAGCCCGACTAGGGAGTCCGGGCCAGTACTTC,CASSLARLGSPGQYF
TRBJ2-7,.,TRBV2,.,TGTGCCAGCAGTGACCCGTCCGAGGGCTACGAGCAGTACTTC,CASSDPSEGYEQYF
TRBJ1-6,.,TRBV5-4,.,TGTGCCAGCAGCTTGGCGGGGGGCTTGAATTCACCCCTCCACTTT,CASSLAGGLNSPLHF
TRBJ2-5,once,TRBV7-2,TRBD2,TGTGCCAGCAGCGCTAGCGGGGGGGCCTCAAAGACCCAGTACTTC,CASSASGGASKTQYF
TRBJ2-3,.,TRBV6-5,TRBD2,TGTGCCAGCAGCGATAGCGGGGGGGCCACAGATACGCAGTATTTT,CASSDSGGATDTQYF
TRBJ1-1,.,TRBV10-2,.,TGCGCCAGCAGCACCCGGGGGGGCACTGAAGCTTTCTTT,CASSTRGGTEAFF
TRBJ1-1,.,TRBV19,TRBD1,TGTGCCAGTAGTACCCGTCGGACAGGGGGCAGGACTGAAGCTTTCTTT,CASSTRRTGGRTEAFF
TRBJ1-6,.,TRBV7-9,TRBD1,TGTGCCAGCAGCACGACAGGGTTAATCGGTTCACCCCTCCACTTT,CASSTTGLIGSPLHF
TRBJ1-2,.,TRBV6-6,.,TGTGCCAGCAGAGCCGAGGGGGGGGCCCCATATGGCTACACCTTC,CASRAEGGAPYGYTF
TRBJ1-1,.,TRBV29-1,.,TGCAGCGTTCGCGGGACGGCTGAAGCTTTCTTT,CSVRGTAEAFF
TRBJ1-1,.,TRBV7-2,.,TGTGCCAGCAGCACCAACGCGGGCGGTGGTTACACTGAAGCTTTCTTT,CASSTNAGGGYTEAFF
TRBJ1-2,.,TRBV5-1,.,TGCGCCAGCAGCCTCGGGGGGGTGGACTATGGCTACACCTTC,CASSLGGVDYGYTF
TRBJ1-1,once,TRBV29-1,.,TGCAGCGTTGGCAACAGTTGGGTGAACACTGAAGCTTTCTTT,CSVGNSWVNTEAFF
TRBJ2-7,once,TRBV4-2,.,TGTGCCAGCAGCCAAGATCGCGGGGGGGCAGGACAGGGATACTACGAGCAGTACTTC,CASSQDRGGAGQGYYEQYF
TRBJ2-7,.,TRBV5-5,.,TGTGCCAGCACCATAGACAGGTCCTCCTACGAGCAGTACTTC,CASTIDRSSYEQYF
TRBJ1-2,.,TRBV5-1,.,TGCGCCAGCAGCTTGGCGGGGGTGAACTATGGCTACACCTTC,CASSLAGVNYGYTF
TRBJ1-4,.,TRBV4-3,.,TGCGCCAGCAGCCAAGCGTCCGGAGTAACTAATGAAAAACTGTTTTTT,CASSQASGVTNEKLFF
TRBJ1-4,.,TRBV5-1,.,TGCGCCAGCAGCTTACGGGAGGGCCGCGAAAAACTGTTTTTT,CASSLREGREKLFF
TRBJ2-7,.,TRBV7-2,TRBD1,TGTGCCAGCAGCGTTAAAGCGGGACAGGGGGCACACGAGCAGTACTTC,CASSVKAGQGAHEQYF
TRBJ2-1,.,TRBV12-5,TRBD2,TGTGCTAGTGGTTTTAGCGGGGGGGCACGAGAGCAGTTCTTC,CASGFSGGAREQFF
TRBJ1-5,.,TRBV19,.,TGTGCCAGTAGTACGGAAGGGACACGGCATCAGCCCCAGCATTTT,CASSTEGTRHQPQHF
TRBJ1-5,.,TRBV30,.,TGTGCCTGGAATGGGCAGAATAGCAATCAGCCCCAGCATTTT,CAWNGQNSNQPQHF
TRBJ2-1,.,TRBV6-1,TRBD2,TGTGCCAGCAGTGCCCGCGGGGGGGCAACCTACAATGAGCAGTTCTTC,CASSARGGATYNEQFF
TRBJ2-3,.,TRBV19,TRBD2,TGTGCCAGTCTAGGGACTAGCAGGGCTGATACGCAGTATTTT,CASLGTSRADTQYF
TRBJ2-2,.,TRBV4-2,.,TGTGCCAGCAGCCAAGGGGCAGGGGCCAGCGGGGAGCTGTTTTTT,CASSQGAGASGELFF
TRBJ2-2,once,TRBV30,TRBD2,TGTGCCTGTTCCCGGGAGGGGAACACCGGGGAGCTGTTTTTT,CACSREGNTGELFF
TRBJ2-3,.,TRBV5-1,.,TGCGCCAGCAGCTTGGATACGGGAACCGGCACAGATACGCAGTATTTT,CASSLDTGTGTDTQYF
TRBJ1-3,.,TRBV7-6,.,TGTGCCAGCAGCTCACGGGGGACCGCCGGAAACACCATATATTTT,CASSSRGTAGNTIYF
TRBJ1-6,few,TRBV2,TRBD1,TGTGCCAGCCAATATGGGACAGGGGGCACCTCACCCCTCCACTTT,CASQYGTGGTSPLHF
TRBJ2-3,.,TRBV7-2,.,TGTGCCAGCAGCTCTCTAGCCAGCACAGATACGCAGTATTTT,CASSSLASTDTQYF
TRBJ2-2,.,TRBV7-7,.,TGTGCTAGCAGCCCCAGTCGGAACACCGGGGAGCTGTTTTTT,CASSPSRNTGELFF
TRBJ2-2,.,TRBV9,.,TGTGCCAGCAGCGTAGACCCTAGAGGCGGCGGGGAGCTGTTTTTT,CASSVDPRGGGELFF
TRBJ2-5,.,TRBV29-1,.,TGCAGCGTTGGGCAGGGATCGGTAGAGACCCAGTACTTC,CSVGQGSVETQYF
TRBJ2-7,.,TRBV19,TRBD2,TGTGCCAGTAGTCGGATCCCTAGCGGGGATTACGAGCAGTACTTC,CASSRIPSGDYEQYF
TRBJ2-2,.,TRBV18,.,TGTGCCAGCTCACCCGCGACCGATCCAGGGAAGACCGGGGAGCTGTTTTTT,CASSPATDPGKTGELFF
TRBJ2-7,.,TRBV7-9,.,TGTGCCAGCAGCCCGCCACTATACGAGCAGTACTTC,CASSPPLYEQYF
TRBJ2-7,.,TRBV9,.,TGTGCCAGCAGCTCCCTGGGACTGCCGGTCAACGAGCAGTACTTC,CASSSLGLPVNEQYF
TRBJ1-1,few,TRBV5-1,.,TGCGCCAGCAGCTTGGCTCAGACATCCTACGGCACTGAAGCTTTCTTT,CASSLAQTSYGTEAFF
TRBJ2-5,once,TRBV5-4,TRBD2,TGTGCCAGCAGCCTTCGACTAGCGGGAGCCCAAGAGACCCAGTACTTC,CASSLRLAGAQETQYF
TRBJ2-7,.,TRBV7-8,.,TGTGCCAGCAGGTCTACCGGGACACTCTACGAGCAGTACTTC,CASRSTGTLYEQYF
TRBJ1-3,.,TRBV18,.,TGTGCCAGCTCACCCACCCGAGTCGGACGGGGCTCTGGAAACACCATATATTTT,CASSPTRVGRGSGNTIYF
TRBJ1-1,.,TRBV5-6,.,TGTGCCAGCAGCTTGGCTCCGAGGGACACTGAAGCTTTCTTT,CASSLAPRDTEAFF
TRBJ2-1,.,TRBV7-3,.,TGTGCCAGCAGCCCCGCGGGCCCCTACAATGAGCAGTTCTTC,CASSPAGPYNEQFF
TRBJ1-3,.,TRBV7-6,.,TGTGCCAGCAGCTTAGGGCAGGGAGGAGGAAACACCATATATTTT,CASSLGQGGGNTIYF
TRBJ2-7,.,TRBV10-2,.,TGCGCCAGCCGGAACAGGGATTCCTACGAGCAGTACTTC,CASRNRDSYEQYF
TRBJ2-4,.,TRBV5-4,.,TGTGCCAGCAGCGGTAACCGGGAAAACATTCAGTACTTC,CASSGNRENIQYF
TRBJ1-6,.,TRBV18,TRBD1,TGTGCCAGCGCACAGGGGGCTAGTAATTCACCCCTCCACTTT,CASAQGASNSPLHF
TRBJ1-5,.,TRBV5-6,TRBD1,TGTGCCAGCAGCACGGGACAGGGAAGCGGGCAGCCCCAGCATTTT,CASSTGQGSGQPQHF
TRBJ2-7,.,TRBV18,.,TGTGCCAGCTCACCACCGGGAAGGGAGGGGGTTCGCGAGCAGTACTTC,CASSPPGREGVREQYF